Each of the 10 T cell receptor beta chains below was sequenced from the same sample in a study of blood T cell repertoires in COVID-19. Here immunoSEQ multiplex PCR was the method, and the copy in TCRdb shows in-frame clones only, minus some. Of 120,000 to 150,000 clones listed, roughly 88% were seen once; the top ten hold 8%. Material: peripheral blood. Receptors originate from a woman aged 60-70 years with COVID-19, enrolled during active disease.

A few counts support this clone. CDR3 nucleotide sequence: TGTGCCAGCAGAGGACAGGGGGCTGTCAATCAGCCCCAGCATTTT. Translation gives CASRGQGAVNQPQHF. The chain couples TRBV6-5 to TRBJ1-5, with TRBD1 matching 11 bases. Germline trimming cut 6 bases from V and 3 bases from J; bases unmatched to any gene: 4. The CDR3 totals 15 residues. CDR1 is MNHEY, CDR2 SVGAGI, per germline.

The sample holds a few counts of this clone. The rearrangement uses TRBV4-3 and TRBJ1-1, with D maybe TRBD1 (5 bases). Germline CDR1 is LGHNA and CDR2 is YSLEER. V lost 3 bases, J lost 2 bases, and 10 bases lay in between. The CDR3 is 14 amino acids. The CDR3 DNA is TGCGCCAGCAGCCATGAAACAGGCAACACTGAAGCTTTCTTT. It translates to CASSHETGNTEAFF.

The rearrangement links TRBV7-9 to TRBJ1-5; 9 bases are shared with TRBD1. This CDR3 comprises 14 residues. Germline trimming cut 3 bases from V and 9 bases from J; bases unmatched to any gene: 6. The germline V gene has CDR1 SEHNR and CDR2 FQNEAQ (reference sequence). DNA of the CDR3: TGTGCCAGCAGCTTGCACAGGGGGCGGAGGCCCCAGCATTTT. This translates into CASSLHRGRRPQHF.

The chain carries TRBV4-3 and TRBJ1-2; 10 bases map to TRBD1. The CDR3 is 13 residues long. Looked up from germline, CDR1 is LGHNA and CDR2 is YSLEER. V was pared by 4 bases and J by 6 bases, with 2 bases of the junction left unmatched. As DNA, the CDR3 is TGCGCCAGCAGCCGGGACAGGGGAGATGGCTACACCTTC. It specifies CASSRDRGDGYTF.

This clone was seen a single time. The chain links TRBV4-3 to TRBJ1-5; maybe TRBD1 (5 bases). This CDR3 region has 14 residues. CDR1 is LGHNA and CDR2 is YSLEER in the germline V gene. V was cut by 1 base and J by 10 bases, with 14 bases left in between. The chain's CDR3 is CASSQAPGLEPQHF. In DNA, the CDR3 is TGCGCCAGCAGCCAAGCCCCGGGACTGGAACCCCAGCATTTT.

The rearrangement uses TRBV5-3 and TRBJ2-7; TRBD1 matches 7 bases. TRBV5-3 is given ORF status, its function remaining uncertain. The CDR3 has 14 amino acids. Trimming took 5 bases from V and 3 from J; bases not matched to a gene: 8. The CDR3 reads CARSYDRGHYEQYF. In DNA form, the CDR3 reads TGTGCCAGAAGTTACGATAGGGGGCACTACGAGCAGTACTTC.

The chain combines TRBV4-1 with TRBJ1-1; 9 nucleotides align to TRBD1. Germline V lookup: CDR1 MGHRA, CDR2 YSYEKL. The V and J ends lost 6 bases and 3 bases, in that order; junction bases with no gene match: 5. The CDR3 is 14 amino acids. CDR3 nucleotides: TGCGCCAGCAGGTTTAGGACAGGGGACACTGAAGCTTTCTTT. This sequence encodes CASRFRTGDTEAFF.

This chain links TRBV25-1 with TRBJ1-2; 8 bases align to TRBD1. Germline assignment: CDR1 MGHDK and CDR2 SYGVNS. The CDR3 length is 15 residues. V trimming: 3 bases; J trimming: 10 bases; junction bases outside the gene matches: 13. DNA of the CDR3: TGTGCCAGCAGTGACTCGACAGGGGCCGCCCTTCTCTACACCTTC. Residues: CASSDSTGAALLYTF.

The sample holds a few counts of this clone. The chain couples TRBV19 to TRBJ2-6, with 9 positions matching TRBD1. The CDR3 covers 23 residues. V lost 0 bases and J lost 1; bases outside the gene matches: 19. Germline CDR1 is LNHDA and CDR2 is SQIVND (reference sequence). The CDR3 loop is CASSIDLFLRSGTGKSGANVLTF. The CDR3 bases are TGTGCCAGTAGTATAGATTTGTTTTTACGGTCCGGGACAGGGAAATCTGGGGCCAACGTCCTGACTTTC. Together with reference TRBV19 and TRBJ2-6, the CDR3 gives the full variable domain: DGGITQSPKYLFRKEGQNVTLSCEQNLNHDAMYWYRQDPGQGLRLIYYSQIVNDFQKGDIAEGYSVSREKKESFPLTVTSAQKNPTAFYLCASSIDLFLRSGTGKSGANVLTFGAGSRLTVL.

The chain uses TRBV4-1 and TRBJ2-3; 12 bases fit TRBD2. CDR3 length: 18 amino acids. Germline CDR1 and CDR2: MGHRA and YSYEKL. Trimming took 0 bases from V and 6 from J; bases not matched to a gene: 10. The CDR3 protein is CASSQEQLAGGRGDTQYF. In nucleotides, the CDR3 is TGCGCCAGCAGCCAAGAACAACTAGCGGGGGGCCGGGGGGATACGCAGTATTTT.